These 2 T cell receptor beta chains came from one sample sequenced in a study of blood T cell repertoires in COVID-19. The assay was immunoSEQ multiplex PCR, and TCRdb's table has in-frame clones only and misses some. The sample shows over 150,000 clones, 60% to 85% of them seen only once. The sequenced sample was peripheral blood. The receptors derive from a man between 60 and 75 years old with acute or convalescent COVID-19.

Only one count was recorded for this clone. The V call is TRBV9, the J call TRBJ2-7; 10 bases agree with TRBD1. The CDR3 spans 15 residues. Germline CDR1 is SGDLS and CDR2 is YYNGEE. V was pared by 0 bases and J by 7 bases, with 7 bases of the junction left unmatched. The CDR3 loop is CASSVDGTGEGEQYF. CDR3 bases: TGTGCCAGCAGCGTAGACGGGACAGGGGAGGGGGAGCAGTACTTC. Supplemented by reference TRBV9 and TRBJ2-7, the full variable domain reads DSGVTQTPKHLITATGQRVTLRCSPRSGDLSVYWYQQSLDQGLQFLIQYYNGEERAKGNILERFSAQQFPDLHSELNLSSLELGDSALYFCASSVDGTGEGEQYFGPGTRLTVT.

This chain joins TRBV24-1 and TRBJ2-7; D unclear. Germline CDR1 is KGHDR and CDR2 is SFDVKD. Between the trimmed V and J ends, which lost 2 bases and 1 base, there was a span of 8 bases. This CDR3 has 14 amino acids. The chain's CDR3 is CATSDSAGSYEQYF. CDR3 nucleotide sequence: TGTGCCACCAGTGATTCGGCAGGATCCTACGAGCAGTACTTC.